A selection of T cell receptor beta chains follows, all from one sample in a study of blood T cell repertoires in COVID-19. Measured with immunoSEQ multiplex PCR; TCRdb has only the in-frame clones, and not every one. The table records around 140,000 clones, around 90% of them present only once. The material sequenced was peripheral blood. Receptors originate from a human donor with COVID-19, enrolled during active disease. The donor label of this sample is uncertain. Both conserved end residues are part of each CDR3. D genes are given only for firm matches. Some rows have no size entry. The others give once, few or many, or a class for an expanded clone.

CASSPRTGENTEAFF	TGTGCCAGCAGTCCCCGGACAGGGGAGAACACTGAAGCTTTCTTT	TRBV25-1	TRBD1	-	TRBJ1-1
CASSLPQGWNTEAFF	TGCGCCAGCAGCTTGCCACAGGGGTGGAACACTGAAGCTTTCTTT	TRBV5-1	TRBD1	once	TRBJ1-1
CASKRQEATNEKLFF	TGTGCCAGCAAACGTCAGGAGGCAACTAATGAAAAACTGTTTTTT	TRBV7-9	-	-	TRBJ1-4
CASSQGGTTGELFF	TGTGCCAGCAGCCAAGGAGGCACCACCGGGGAGCTGTTTTTT	TRBV3-1/TRBV3-2	-	-	TRBJ2-2
CATNPRDSRTEAFF	TGTGCCACCAACCCTCGGGACAGCCGGACTGAAGCTTTCTTT	TRBV6-5	TRBD1	-	TRBJ1-1
CASSLDRARTEAFF	TGTGCCAGCAGCTTGGACAGGGCGCGCACTGAAGCTTTCTTT	TRBV5-4	-	-	TRBJ1-1
CASSQDGGFDTGELFF	TGTGCCAGCAGCCAAGACGGGGGATTCGACACCGGGGAGCTGTTTTTT	TRBV4-2	-	-	TRBJ2-2
CASSGGQGKGNTIYF	TGTGCCAGCAGCGGGGGACAGGGAAAAGGAAACACCATATATTTT	TRBV21-1	-	-	TRBJ1-3
CASRDRGHPGATNEKLFF	TGTGCCAGCAGAGACAGGGGCCACCCTGGAGCAACTAATGAAAAACTGTTTTTT	TRBV2	TRBD1	-	TRBJ1-4
CASSAIDRGPGNTIYF	TGTGCCAGCAGCGCGATCGACAGGGGGCCTGGAAACACCATATATTTT	TRBV9	TRBD1	-	TRBJ1-3
CASSGPGQGSNEQFF	TGTGCCAGCAGCGGCCCGGGACAGGGGAGCAATGAGCAGTTCTTC	TRBV7-6	TRBD1	-	TRBJ2-1
CASRGWTGGLADTQYF	TGCGCCAGCAGGGGATGGACAGGGGGCCTAGCAGATACGCAGTATTTT	TRBV10-2	TRBD1	-	TRBJ2-3
CASSRGGANEKLFF	TGTGCCAGCAGCCGAGGAGGAGCTAATGAAAAACTGTTTTTT	TRBV7-9	-	-	TRBJ1-4
CASSDLTGTAYNEQFF	TGTGCCAGCAGTGACCTTACCGGGACAGCATACAATGAGCAGTTCTTC	TRBV25-1	TRBD1	few	TRBJ2-1
CASSHGLGTDTQYF	TGTGCCAGCAGCCATGGACTAGGCACAGATACGCAGTATTTT	TRBV7-9	TRBD2	-	TRBJ2-3
CASSLVGTNNSPLHF	TGTGCCAGCAGCTTAGTCGGGACAAATAATTCACCCCTCCACTTT	TRBV7-2	-	few	TRBJ1-6
CASSPMQEETQYF	TGTGCCAGCTCACCAATGCAGGAAGAGACCCAGTACTTC	TRBV18	-	-	TRBJ2-5
CASSGGILNQPQHF	TGTGCCAGCAGTGGCGGGATTCTCAATCAGCCCCAGCATTTT	TRBV2	-	-	TRBJ1-5
CASTYGQGHGYTF	TGTGCCAGTACCTACGGACAGGGCCATGGCTACACCTTC	TRBV19	TRBD1	-	TRBJ1-2
CASSPTSGGLSYNEQFF	TGTGCCAGCAGCCCGACTAGCGGGGGGCTCTCCTACAATGAGCAGTTCTTC	TRBV11-2	TRBD2	-	TRBJ2-1
CASSLVSDGKDHSPLHF	TGTGCCAGCAGCTTAGTGTCGGACGGGAAAGATCATTCACCCCTCCACTTT	TRBV7-9	-	-	TRBJ1-6
CASSPTDRGTEAFF	TGTGCCAGCAGCCCCACCGACAGGGGCACTGAAGCTTTCTTT	TRBV3-1/TRBV3-2	TRBD1	-	TRBJ1-1
CASSPPGQGAGAFF	TGTGCCAGCAGCCCGCCGGGACAGGGGGCCGGAGCTTTCTTT	TRBV3-1/TRBV3-2	TRBD1	-	TRBJ1-1
CASSYEGYEQYF	TGTGCCAGCAGTTACGAGGGCTACGAGCAGTACTTC	TRBV28	-	-	TRBJ2-7
CASSYSLAGVNTGELFF	TGTGCCAGCAGTTACTCCCTAGCGGGGGTGAACACCGGGGAGCTGTTTTTT	TRBV6-2/TRBV6-3	TRBD2	-	TRBJ2-2
CASSQAGENTEAFF	TGTGCCAGCAGCCAAGCCGGTGAGAACACTGAAGCTTTCTTT	TRBV3-1/TRBV3-2	-	-	TRBJ1-1
CASSPGLAENTGELFF	TGTGCCAGCAGCCCAGGACTAGCGGAGAACACCGGGGAGCTGTTTTTT	TRBV7-8	TRBD2	-	TRBJ2-2
CASSSRGGRTDTQYF	TGTGCCAGCAGCTCGCGGGGGGGCAGAACAGATACGCAGTATTTT	TRBV7-6	TRBD2	once	TRBJ2-3
CATSRDVRHTGELFF	TGTGCCACCAGCAGAGATGTGCGGCACACCGGGGAGCTGTTTTTT	TRBV15	-	-	TRBJ2-2
CASGGGGANVLTF	TGTGCCAGCGGAGGAGGAGGGGCCAACGTCCTGACTTTC	TRBV12-3/TRBV12-4	-	-	TRBJ2-6
CASSLDSNNEQFF	TGTGCTAGCAGCTTAGACAGCAACAATGAGCAGTTCTTC	TRBV7-7	-	-	TRBJ2-1
CSVGQGGSGNTIYF	TGCAGCGTTGGGCAGGGAGGATCTGGAAACACCATATATTTT	TRBV29-1	-	-	TRBJ1-3
CASGLGTGSVGYTF	TGTGCTAGTGGCTTAGGAACAGGGTCCGTCGGCTACACCTTC	TRBV12-5	-	-	TRBJ1-2
CASTPPGTGYEKLFF	TGTGCCAGCACCCCCCCCGGGACAGGGTATGAAAAACTGTTTTTT	TRBV28	TRBD1	few	TRBJ1-4
CSASGPGIEAFF	TGCAGTGCTAGTGGTCCGGGAATTGAAGCTTTCTTT	TRBV20-1	-	-	TRBJ1-1
CASSPQVSSGANVLTF	TGCGCCAGCTCTCCTCAGGTGAGCTCTGGGGCCAACGTCCTGACTTTC	TRBV5-1	-	-	TRBJ2-6
CASSLGQGHSPLHF	TGCGCCAGCAGCTTGGGACAGGGCCATTCCCCCCTCCACTTT	TRBV5-1	TRBD1	once	TRBJ1-6
CASSLRTGRATGELFF	TGTGCCAGCAGTTTACGGACAGGGAGGGCCACCGGGGAGCTGTTTTTT	TRBV6-5	-	-	TRBJ2-2
CASSIYYIGGSGGTYEQFF	TGTGCCAGTAGTATCTATTACATTGGCGGGAGTGGGGGGACCTATGAGCAGTTCTTC	TRBV19	TRBD2	-	TRBJ2-1